The clone carrying this T cell receptor (beta chain) was counted many times. The sample is drawn from a study of human T cells and chemical hapten exposure. This CDR3 has 17 amino acids. Germline values: CDR1 SEHNR, CDR2 FQNEAQ (reference sequence). V gave up 3 bases and J gave up 0 bases, with 12 bases separating them. Time point in this sample: patch test 3, about 24 weeks after DPC sensitization. Sample treatment: therapeutic diphenylcyclopropenone sensitization with weekly scalp DPC. One entry per CDR3 protein results from TCRdb running MiXCR on the RACE reads. The sample yields 70,000 or so distinct CDR3 sequences, around 10% seen once.

The sequence derives from a woman between 45 and 60 years old with alopecia areata. Some clones in this sample may be carry-over from other donors' samples. The J gene is TRBJ2-6, the V gene TRBV7-9; D call uncertain. The sample consisted of whole blood, taken in connection with sensitization to the hapten diphenylcyclopropenone (DPC). Written as DNA, the CDR3 is TGTGCCAGCAGCTTGTCTCGACCGACCTCTGGGGCCAACGTCCTGACTTTC. Protein: CASSLSRPTSGANVLTF.